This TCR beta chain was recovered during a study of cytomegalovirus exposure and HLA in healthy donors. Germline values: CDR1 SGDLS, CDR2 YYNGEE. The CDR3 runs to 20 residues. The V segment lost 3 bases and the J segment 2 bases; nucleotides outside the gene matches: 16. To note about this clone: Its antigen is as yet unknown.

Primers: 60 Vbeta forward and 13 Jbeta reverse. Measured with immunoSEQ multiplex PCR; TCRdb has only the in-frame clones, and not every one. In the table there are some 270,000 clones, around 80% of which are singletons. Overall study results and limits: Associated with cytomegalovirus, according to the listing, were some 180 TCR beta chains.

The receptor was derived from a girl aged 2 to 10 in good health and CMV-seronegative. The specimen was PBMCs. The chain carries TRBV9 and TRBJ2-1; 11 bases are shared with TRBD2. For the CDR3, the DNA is TGTGCCAGCAGCGATAATTGGTATAGCGGGAGGGCCGCACCCTACAATGAGCAGTTCTTC. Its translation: CASSDNWYSGRAAPYNEQFF.